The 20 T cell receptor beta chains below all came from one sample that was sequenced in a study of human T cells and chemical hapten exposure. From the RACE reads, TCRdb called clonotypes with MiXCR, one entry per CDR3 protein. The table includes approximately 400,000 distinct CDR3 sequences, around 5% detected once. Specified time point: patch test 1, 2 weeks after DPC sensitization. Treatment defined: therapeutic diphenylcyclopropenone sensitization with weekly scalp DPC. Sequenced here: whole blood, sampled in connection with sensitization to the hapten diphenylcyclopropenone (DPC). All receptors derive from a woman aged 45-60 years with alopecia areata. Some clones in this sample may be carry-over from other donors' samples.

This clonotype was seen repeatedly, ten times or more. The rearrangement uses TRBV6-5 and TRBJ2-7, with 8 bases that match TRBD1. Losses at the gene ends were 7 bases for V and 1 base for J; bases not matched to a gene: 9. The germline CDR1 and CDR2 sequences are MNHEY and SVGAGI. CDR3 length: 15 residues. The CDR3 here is CASNTRRTGSYEQYF. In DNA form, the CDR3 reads TGTGCCAGCAATACTCGGAGGACAGGGTCCTACGAGCAGTACTTC.

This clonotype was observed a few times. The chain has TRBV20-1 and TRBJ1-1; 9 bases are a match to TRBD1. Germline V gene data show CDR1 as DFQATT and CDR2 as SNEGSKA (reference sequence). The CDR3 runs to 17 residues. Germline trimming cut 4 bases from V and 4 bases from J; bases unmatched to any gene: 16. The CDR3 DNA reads TGCAGTGCTACGCCGGGACAGGGTTTTAGTTTACGCACTGAAGCTTTCTTT. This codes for CSATPGQGFSLRTEAFF.

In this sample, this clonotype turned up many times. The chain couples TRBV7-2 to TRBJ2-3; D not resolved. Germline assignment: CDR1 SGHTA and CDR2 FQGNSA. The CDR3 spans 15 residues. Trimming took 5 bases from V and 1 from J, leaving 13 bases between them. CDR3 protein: CASSRRHGRTDTQYF. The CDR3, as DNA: TGTGCCAGCAGCCGTAGACACGGACGCACAGATACGCAGTATTTT.

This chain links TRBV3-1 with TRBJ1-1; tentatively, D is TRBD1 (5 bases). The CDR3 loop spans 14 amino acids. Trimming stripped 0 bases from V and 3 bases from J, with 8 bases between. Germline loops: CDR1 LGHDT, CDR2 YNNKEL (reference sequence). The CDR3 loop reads CASSQDDSYTEAFF. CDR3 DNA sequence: TGTGCCAGCAGCCAAGATGACAGCTACACTGAAGCTTTCTTT.

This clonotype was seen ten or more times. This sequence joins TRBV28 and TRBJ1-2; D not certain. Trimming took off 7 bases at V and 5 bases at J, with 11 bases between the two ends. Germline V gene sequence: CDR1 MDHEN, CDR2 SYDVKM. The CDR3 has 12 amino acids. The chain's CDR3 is CASKLKGYGYTF. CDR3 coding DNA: TGTGCCAGCAAACTAAAGGGTTATGGCTACACCTTC.

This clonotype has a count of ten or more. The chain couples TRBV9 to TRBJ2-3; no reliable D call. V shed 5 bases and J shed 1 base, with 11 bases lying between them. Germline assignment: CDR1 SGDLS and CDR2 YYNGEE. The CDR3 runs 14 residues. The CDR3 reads CASSQGGRTDTQYF. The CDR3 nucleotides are TGTGCCAGCAGTCAAGGCGGTCGCACAGATACGCAGTATTTT.

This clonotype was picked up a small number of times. The CDR3 here is CASSLSPGTGAYEQYF. The CDR3 DNA reads as TGTGCCAGCAGCTTGAGTCCCGGGACAGGGGCCTACGAGCAGTACTTC. The chain recombines TRBV5-8 with TRBJ2-7; 10 bases are shared with TRBD1. Germline V lookup: CDR1 SGHTS, CDR2 YDEGEE. The CDR3 spans 16 residues. V shed 1 base and J 2 bases; nucleotides not matched to a gene: 6.

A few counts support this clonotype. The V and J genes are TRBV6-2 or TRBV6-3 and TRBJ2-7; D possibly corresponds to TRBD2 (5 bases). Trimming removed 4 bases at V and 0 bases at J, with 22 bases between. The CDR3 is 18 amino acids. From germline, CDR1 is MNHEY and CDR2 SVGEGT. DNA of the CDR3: TGTGCCAGCAGTTTCATCGAACGGAGGACCGCCAGCTCCTACGAGCAGTACTTC. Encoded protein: CASSFIERRTASSYEQYF.

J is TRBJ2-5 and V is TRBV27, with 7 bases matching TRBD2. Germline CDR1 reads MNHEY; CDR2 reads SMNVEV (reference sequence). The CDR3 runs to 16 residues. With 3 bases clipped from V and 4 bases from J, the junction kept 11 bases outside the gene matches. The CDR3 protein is CASSFRRSGGGETQYF. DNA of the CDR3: TGTGCCAGCAGTTTCCGTCGATCGGGGGGTGGAGAGACCCAGTACTTC.

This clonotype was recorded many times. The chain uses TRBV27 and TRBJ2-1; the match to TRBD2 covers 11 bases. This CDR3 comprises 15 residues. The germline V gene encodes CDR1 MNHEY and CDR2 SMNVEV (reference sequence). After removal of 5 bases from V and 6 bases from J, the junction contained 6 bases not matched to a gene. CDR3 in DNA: TGTGCCAGCAGTGTGACTAGCGGGGTGTTCAATGAGCAGTTCTTC. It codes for CASSVTSGVFNEQFF.

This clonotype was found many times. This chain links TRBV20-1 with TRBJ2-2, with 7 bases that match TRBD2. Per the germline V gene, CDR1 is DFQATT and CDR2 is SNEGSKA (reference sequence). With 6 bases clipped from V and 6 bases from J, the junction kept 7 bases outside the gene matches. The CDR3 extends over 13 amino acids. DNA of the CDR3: TGCAGTGCACGGACTGGGAGGGCCGGGGAGCTGTTTTTT. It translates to CSARTGRAGELFF.

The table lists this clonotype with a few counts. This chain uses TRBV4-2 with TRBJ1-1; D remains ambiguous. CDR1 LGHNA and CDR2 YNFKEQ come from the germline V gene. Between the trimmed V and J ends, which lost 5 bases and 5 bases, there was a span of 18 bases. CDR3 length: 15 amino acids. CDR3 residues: CASSGRGRDGTEAFF. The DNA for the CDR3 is TGTGCCAGCAGCGGAAGAGGGAGGGATGGGACTGAAGCTTTCTTT.

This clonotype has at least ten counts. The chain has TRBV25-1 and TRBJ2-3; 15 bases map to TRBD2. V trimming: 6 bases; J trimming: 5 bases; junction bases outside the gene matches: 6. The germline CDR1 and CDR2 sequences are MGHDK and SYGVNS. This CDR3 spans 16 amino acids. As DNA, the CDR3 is TGTGCCAGCAGCATCGGGACTAGCGGGAGGAGAGATACGCAGTATTTT. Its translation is CASSIGTSGRRDTQYF.

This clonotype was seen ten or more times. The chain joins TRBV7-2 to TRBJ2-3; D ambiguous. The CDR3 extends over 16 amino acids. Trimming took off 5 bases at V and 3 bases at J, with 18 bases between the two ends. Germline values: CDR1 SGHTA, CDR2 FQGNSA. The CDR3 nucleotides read TGTGCCAGCAGCCCGACACCTCTGCGGTCTACAGATACGCAGTATTTT. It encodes CASSPTPLRSTDTQYF.

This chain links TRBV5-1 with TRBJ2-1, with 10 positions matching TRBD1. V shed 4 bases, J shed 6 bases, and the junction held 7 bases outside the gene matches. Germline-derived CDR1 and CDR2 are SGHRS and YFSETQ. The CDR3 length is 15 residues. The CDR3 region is CASSPGQGRPNEQFF. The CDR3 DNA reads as TGCGCCAGCAGCCCGGGACAGGGGAGACCCAATGAGCAGTTCTTC.

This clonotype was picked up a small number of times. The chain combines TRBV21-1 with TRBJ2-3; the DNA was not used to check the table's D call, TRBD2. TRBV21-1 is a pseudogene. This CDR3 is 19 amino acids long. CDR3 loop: CASSSVPGLAGGDTDTQYF. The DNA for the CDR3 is TGTGCCAGCAGCTCGGTCCCGGGACTAGCGGGAGGGGACACAGATACGCAGTATTTT.

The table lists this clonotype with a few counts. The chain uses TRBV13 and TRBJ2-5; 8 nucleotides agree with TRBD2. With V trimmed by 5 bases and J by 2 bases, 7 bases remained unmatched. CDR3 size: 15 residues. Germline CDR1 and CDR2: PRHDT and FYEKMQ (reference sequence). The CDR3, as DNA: TGTGCCAGCAGCATCGGACTAGCTCAGCAAGAGACCCAGTACTTC. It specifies CASSIGLAQQETQYF.

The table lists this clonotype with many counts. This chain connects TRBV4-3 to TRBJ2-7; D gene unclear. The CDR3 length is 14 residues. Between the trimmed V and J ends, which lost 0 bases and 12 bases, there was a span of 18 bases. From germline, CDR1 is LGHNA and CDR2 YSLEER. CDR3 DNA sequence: TGCGCCAGCAGCCAAGATATCGGCAGTTCGGCTTCGTACTTC. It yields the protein CASSQDIGSSASYF.

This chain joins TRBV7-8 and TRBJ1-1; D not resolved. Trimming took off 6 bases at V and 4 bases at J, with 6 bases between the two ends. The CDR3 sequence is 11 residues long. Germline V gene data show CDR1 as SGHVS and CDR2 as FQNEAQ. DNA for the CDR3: TGTGCCAGCAGGGCGGTCACTGAAGCTTTCTTT. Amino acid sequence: CASRAVTEAFF.

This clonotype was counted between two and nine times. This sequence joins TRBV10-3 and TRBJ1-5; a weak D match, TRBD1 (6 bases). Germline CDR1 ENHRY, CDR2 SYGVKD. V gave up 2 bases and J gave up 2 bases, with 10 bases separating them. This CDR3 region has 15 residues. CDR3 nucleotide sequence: TGTGCCATCAGTGAGGGAGGGGGGCGCAATCAGCCCCAGCATTTT. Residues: CAISEGGGRNQPQHF.